These 10 T cell receptor beta chains were sequenced from one sample in a study of early T cells in non-severe SARS-CoV-2 infection. TCRdb re-called the 5' RACE reads through MiXCR, storing one row per CDR3 protein. The repertoire holds about 49,000 distinct CDR3 sequences, with under 7% as singletons. This sample comprised whole blood, obtained at baseline. The receptors come from an adult who was a healthcare worker with PCR-confirmed SARS-CoV-2 infection or an uninfected control (not recorded which).

This clonotype was picked up many times. This sequence joins TRBV12-3 or TRBV12-4 and TRBJ1-5, with TRBD1 identical over 7 bases. The CDR3 length is 15 residues. V lost 6 bases, J lost 6 bases, and 11 bases stayed unmatched. The chain's CDR3 is CASSQTQGSGQPQHF. DNA for the CDR3: TGTGCCAGCAGCCAAACACAGGGGTCTGGTCAGCCCCAGCATTTT.

This clonotype was seen ten or more times. The chain uses TRBV7-2 and TRBJ2-7, with D uncertain. This CDR3 spans 17 amino acids. The germline gives CDR1 SGHTA, CDR2 FQGNSA. The ends were cut back, 7 bases at V and 0 bases at J, with 22 bases in the middle. The CDR3 sequence: CASTPPLYTPSSYEQYF. The CDR3 DNA reads TGTGCCAGCACCCCTCCTCTATATACCCCGAGCTCCTACGAGCAGTACTTC.

This clonotype was detected only a few times. The rearrangement uses TRBV29-1 and TRBJ1-1; possible D gene TRBD1, 5 bases. The CDR3 sequence is 13 residues long. CDR1 is SQVTM and CDR2 is ANQGSEA in the germline V gene. V lost 6 bases to trimming and J lost 0 bases, with 11 bases between them. CDR3 in amino acids: CSVFDSLNTEAFF. DNA for the CDR3: TGCAGCGTCTTTGACAGTCTGAACACTGAAGCTTTCTTT. The full variable domain, its missing parts supplied by reference TRBV29-1 and TRBJ1-1, is SAVISQKPSRDICQRGTSLTIQCQVDSQVTMMFWYRQQPGQSLTLIATANQGSEATYESGFVIDKFPISRPNLTFSTLTVSNMSPEDSSIYLCSVFDSLNTEAFFGQGTRLTVV.

The V call is TRBV27, the J call TRBJ2-3; 9 positions match TRBD2. CDR1 MNHEY and CDR2 SMNVEV come from the germline V gene (reference sequence). The CDR3 is made up of 16 amino acids. V shed 5 bases and J 4 bases; nucleotides not matched to a gene: 10. In DNA, the CDR3 is TGTGCCAGCAGTCCACAGACTAGCGGAGGAGCAGATACGCAGTATTTT. Encoded protein: CASSPQTSGGADTQYF.

This clonotype was recorded at least ten times. The chain has TRBV30 and TRBJ1-3; D may be TRBD1 (5 bases). This CDR3 contains 15 residues. Per germline, CDR1 GTSNPN and CDR2 SVGIG (reference sequence). V was trimmed by 3 bases and J by 1 base, leaving 13 bases between them. The CDR3 DNA sequence: TGTGCCTGGAGCCGTGGGGGGAATTCTGGAAACACCATATATTTT. Translation gives CAWSRGGNSGNTIYF.

This clonotype was detected a few times. The chain is built from TRBV24-1 and TRBJ1-3; perhaps TRBD1 as D (6 bases). CDR1 is KGHDR and CDR2 is SFDVKD in the germline V gene. Trimming took 7 bases from V and 4 from J, leaving 10 bases between them. CDR3 size: 13 residues. CDR3 region: CATSGTPGNTIYF. The CDR3 nucleotides are TGTGCCACCAGCGGGACACCCGGAAACACCATATATTTT.

Many counts were recorded for this clonotype. The chain is built from TRBV28 and TRBJ1-4; 8 bases fit TRBD1. V was pared by 10 bases and J by 7 bases, with 11 bases of the junction left unmatched. The CDR3 has 14 amino acids. Germline-derived CDR1 and CDR2 are MDHEN and SYDVKM. CDR3 residues: CATHPTGESEKLFF. The CDR3 nucleotides read TGTGCCACCCACCCGACAGGGGAATCTGAAAAACTGTTTTTT.

This clonotype has a count of ten or more. This CDR3 fails to terminate in the conserved phenylalanine or tryptophan, so it likely reflects a read error. No DNA is shown, since the ends of the CDR3 on it are uncertain; the CDR3 is the one TCRdb lists. The chain recombines TRBV4-1 with TRBJ2-5; the D call TRBD1 from the table was never checked on the DNA. Per germline, CDR1 MGHRA and CDR2 YSYEKL. The CDR3 comprises 13 residues, both ends counted. The CDR3 region is CASSQERLFAPIL.

This clonotype was observed at least ten times. The chain is built from TRBV12-5 and TRBJ2-7; 7 nucleotides agree with TRBD1. Per germline, CDR1 LGHNT and CDR2 FRNRAP. The CDR3 length is 17 residues. J lost 2 bases, V lost 5 bases, and 15 bases had no gene match. DNA of the CDR3: TGTGCTAGTGGTCGATTTCAAACCGCAGGGGGAGCCTACGAGCAGTACTTC. Its protein is CASGRFQTAGGAYEQYF.

This clonotype occurred a few times. The rearrangement uses TRBV11-2 and TRBJ2-2, with D possibly matching TRBD1 (5 bases). There are 14 residues in the CDR3. Germline V gene sequence: CDR1 SGHAT, CDR2 FQNNGV. V lost 3 bases to trimming and J lost 7 bases, with 12 bases between them. CDR3 sequence reads: CASSFRARVGELFF. In nucleotides, the CDR3 is TGTGCCAGCAGCTTCAGGGCCCGCGTCGGGGAGCTGTTTTTT.